The clone carrying this T cell receptor beta chain was seen a handful of times. Regions amplified from RNA transcripts were the TCR beta CDR3 regions. First-round RT-PCR of the TCR CDR3 relied on the HTBI primer set. MiXCR, run by TCRdb on the multiplex PCR reads, gives a single entry per CDR3 protein. The sample has roughly 640,000 distinct CDR3 sequences, 16% seen once. This specimen belongs to a study of T cells in Graves' hyperthyroidism and ophthalmopathy. The CDR3 extends over 15 amino acids. CDR1 and CDR2 (germline): SGHTS, YDEGEE. The junction had 9 bases not matched to a gene; V was cut back by 7 bases and J by 4 bases.

This chain links TRBV5-8 with TRBJ2-1; 9 bases are a match to TRBD2. Material: blood. The source of this sequence is a middle-aged woman with Graves' ophthalmopathy. The chain's CDR3 is CASLREGYEYNEQFF. DNA for the CDR3: TGTGCCAGCTTGCGGGAGGGGTACGAGTACAATGAGCAGTTCTTC.